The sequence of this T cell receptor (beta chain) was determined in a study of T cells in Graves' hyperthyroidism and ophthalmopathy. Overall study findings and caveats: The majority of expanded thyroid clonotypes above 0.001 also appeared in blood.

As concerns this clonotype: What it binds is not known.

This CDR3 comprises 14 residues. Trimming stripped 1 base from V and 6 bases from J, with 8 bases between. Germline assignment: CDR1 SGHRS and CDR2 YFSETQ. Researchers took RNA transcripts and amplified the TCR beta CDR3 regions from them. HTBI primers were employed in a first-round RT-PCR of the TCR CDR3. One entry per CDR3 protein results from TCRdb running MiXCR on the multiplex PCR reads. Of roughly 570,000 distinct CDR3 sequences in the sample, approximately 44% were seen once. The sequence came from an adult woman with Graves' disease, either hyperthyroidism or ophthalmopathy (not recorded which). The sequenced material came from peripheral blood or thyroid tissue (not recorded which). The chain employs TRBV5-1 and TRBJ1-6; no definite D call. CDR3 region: CASSLSGSNSPLHF. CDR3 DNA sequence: TGCGCCAGCAGCTTGTCCGGCTCTAATTCACCCCTCCACTTT.